Listed here are 7 T cell receptor beta chains from one sample, sequenced in a study of human T cells and chemical hapten exposure. In TCRdb, the RACE reads were re-called with MiXCR into one record per CDR3 protein. This table has about 380,000 distinct CDR3 sequences, around 5% appearing once. Indicated time point: patch test 1, 2 weeks after DPC sensitization. Treatment specified: therapeutic diphenylcyclopropenone sensitization with weekly scalp DPC. Specimen: whole blood, collected in connection with sensitization to the hapten diphenylcyclopropenone (DPC). These receptors came from a woman in her fifties or sixties with alopecia areata. Some clones in this sample may be carry-over from other donors' samples.

This clonotype was counted many times. CDR3 bases: TGTGCCAGCAGCTCCGGGACCCAGAACTATGGCTACACCTTC. Translation: CASSSGTQNYGYTF. The chain links TRBV7-2 to TRBJ1-2; D might be TRBD1 (5 bases). V shed 4 bases and J shed 2 bases, with 11 bases lying between them. The CDR3 consists of 14 residues. Germline lookup yields CDR1 SGHTA and CDR2 FQGNSA.

There are a few counts of this clonotype. The chain recombines TRBV2 with TRBJ1-1; D is possibly TRBD1 (6 bases). In germline, CDR1 is SNHLY, CDR2 FYNNEI. The V end lost 6 bases, the J end lost 0 bases, and 8 bases lay between the germline ends. The CDR3 consists of 13 residues. The CDR3 is CASRRGLNTEAFF. The CDR3 coding sequence is TGTGCCAGCAGGAGGGGGTTGAACACTGAAGCTTTCTTT.

About this clonotype itself: A much larger clone sits a single nucleotide away, making a read error possible. Since no conserved phenylalanine or tryptophan closes the CDR3, a read error is the likely cause. This sequence joins TRBV3-1 and TRBJ2-7; D is unclear. The CDR3 sequence is 12 residues long. The V gene lost 8 bases and the J gene lost 4 bases, with 12 bases spanning the gap. Per the germline V gene, CDR1 is LGHDT and CDR2 is YNNKEL (reference sequence). The CDR3, as DNA: TGTGCCAGCGGCGGAAGCGATTACGAGCAGTACTGC. Translation: CASGGSDYEQYC.

This clonotype was recorded a few times. The chain couples TRBV5-5 to TRBJ1-2, with TRBD1 matching over 11 bases. Losses at the gene ends were 1 base for V and 6 bases for J; bases not matched to a gene: 5. This CDR3 spans 15 amino acids. CDR1 is SGHKS and CDR2 is YYEKEE in the germline V gene (reference sequence). CDR3: CASSLRTGGANGYTF. CDR3 coding DNA: TGTGCCAGCAGCTTGAGGACAGGGGGCGCGAATGGCTACACCTTC.

The V and J genes are TRBV10-3 and TRBJ1-1, with D possibly matching TRBD1 (6 bases). Deletions cut 8 bases from V and 5 bases from J, with 12 bases between. The CDR3 extends over 12 amino acids. The germline V gene has CDR1 ENHRY and CDR2 SYGVKD. The CDR3 loop reads CAIGGHTTEAFF. In DNA, the CDR3 is TGTGCCATCGGGGGGCACACTACTGAAGCTTTCTTT.

The chain recombines TRBV6-1 with TRBJ1-1; the D gene is possibly TRBD1 (5 bases). Trimming took 6 bases from V and 0 from J, leaving 20 bases between them. The germline V gene encodes CDR1 MNHNS and CDR2 SASEGT. There are 17 residues in the CDR3. This chain's CDR3 is CASSDDPNDRMNTEAFF. As DNA, the CDR3 is TGTGCCAGCAGCGACGACCCGAACGACAGAATGAACACTGAAGCTTTCTTT.

In this sample, this clonotype turned up many times. The gene calls are TRBV18 and TRBJ1-5; 8 bases match TRBD1. Losses at the gene ends were 2 bases for V and 6 bases for J; bases not matched to a gene: 9. CDR3 size: 16 residues. Germline V gene lookup returns CDR1 KGHSH and CDR2 LQKENI. The CDR3 nucleotides read TGTGCCAGCTCACCAGGAACAGGGGGGATGGGTCAGCCCCAGCATTTT. Translated, it gives CASSPGTGGMGQPQHF.